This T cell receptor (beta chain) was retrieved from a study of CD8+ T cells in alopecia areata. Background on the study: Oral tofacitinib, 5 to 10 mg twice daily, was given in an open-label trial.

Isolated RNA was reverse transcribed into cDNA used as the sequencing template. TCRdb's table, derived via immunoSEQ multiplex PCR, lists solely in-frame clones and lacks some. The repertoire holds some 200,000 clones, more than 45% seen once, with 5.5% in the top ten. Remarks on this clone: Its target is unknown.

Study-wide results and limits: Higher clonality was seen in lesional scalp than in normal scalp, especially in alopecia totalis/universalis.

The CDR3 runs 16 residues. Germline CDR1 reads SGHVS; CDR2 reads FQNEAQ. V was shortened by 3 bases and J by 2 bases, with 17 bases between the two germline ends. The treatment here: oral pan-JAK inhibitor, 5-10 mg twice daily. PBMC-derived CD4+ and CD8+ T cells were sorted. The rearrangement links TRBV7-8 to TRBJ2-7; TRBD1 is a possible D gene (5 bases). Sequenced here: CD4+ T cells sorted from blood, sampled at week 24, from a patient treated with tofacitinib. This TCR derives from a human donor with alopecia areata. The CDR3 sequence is CASSFQTVESAYEQYF. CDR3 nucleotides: TGTGCCAGCAGCTTTCAGACAGTAGAGTCAGCCTACGAGCAGTACTTC.